Detailed here is one T cell receptor (beta chain). Its binding antigen is unknown. Base qualities are not at hand, and no much larger clone is one base apart. The germline ends are 15 bases apart after V is trimmed by 2 bases and J by 7 bases. Looking up the germline V gene yields CDR1 SGHVS and CDR2 FNYEAQ. The CDR3 covers 15 residues, taking in both the cysteine and the phenylalanine. Only the CDR3 DNA stays, 45 bases, in frame from base 1. The sample's treatment or condition label, decoded: about 20 received Ad26.COV2.S at low or high dose, single or two shots; roughly 5 received placebo; per-sample allocation not given. Repertoires of vaccine and placebo recipients were sequenced from samples taken on day 63 after the first injection. Cohort 1b enrolled roughly 25 adults aged 18-55 years at a single site in Boston, USA, between 29 July and 7 August 2020. Ad26.COV2.S was a replication-incompetent adenovirus type 26 vector expressing a prefusion-stabilized SARS-CoV-2 spike protein from the original Wuhan strain.

The data were obtained in a study of Ad26.COV2.S vaccination and SARS-CoV-2 variants (dated by TCRdb to the early 2020s). Background for the entire study: Donors in the vaccine arm were drawn from COV1001, a phase I-IIa trial of Ad26.COV2.S in healthy adults that was multicentre, randomized, double-blind and placebo-controlled. Ad26.COV2.S was administered intramuscularly at a dose of 5x10^10 or 1x10^11 viral particles, either as one shot or as two shots given 56 days apart. The specificity and breadth of SARS-CoV-2-reactive T cell receptors after Ad26.COV2.S vaccination were assessed by TCRbeta repertoire sequencing. A total of 32 samples were included in the TCR-sequenced set, comprising some 20 Ad26.COV2.S vaccine recipients, 5 placebo recipients and 8 SARS-CoV-2 convalescent individuals. Trial participants were randomized into five groups of five, in which low-dose or high-dose Ad26.COV2.S was given once or twice, or placebo was given on both occasions. Investigators remained blinded to trial group allocation during experiments and outcome assessment. Results and caveats for the whole study, not just this receptor: Non-spike TCR breadth was comparable between vaccine and placebo recipients, consistent with the vaccine containing only spike. The authors noted that total T cell responses may have been underestimated by the TCR breadth and depth analyses. Spike-specific TCR breadth was higher in Ad26.COV2.S recipients than in placebo recipients (P = 0.0014). The study was not powered to compare responses between vaccine doses or regimens. After vaccination, substantial breadth of spike-specific CD8+ and CD4+ T cell responses was reported.

TCRbeta CDR3 regions were sequenced with the immunoSEQ Assay. After extraction, genomic DNA underwent amplification by bias-controlled multiplex PCR, followed by high-throughput sequencing. In the original analysis: To quantify the absolute abundance of every unique TCRbeta CDR3 region, sequences were collapsed and filtered. Usable DNA was measured by amplifying reference genes present in all nucleated cells, and TCRbeta template counts were normalized to that usable DNA to estimate T cell fraction. Repertoire TCRs were annotated as SARS-CoV-2-specific when V gene, CDR3 amino acid sequence and J gene were exactly matched to a known reactive TCR set. The reference SARS-CoV-2 TCR set was obtained from MIRA and was filtered for enrichment in COVID-19-positive ImmuneCODE repertoires, whereby public or cross-reactive TCRs were removed. Using the MIRA antigens, annotated TCRs were further analysed by specific ORF or by position within an ORF. Breadth was defined as annotated unique rearrangements over total unique productive rearrangements; depth was the summed frequency of those rearrangements. Group comparisons of TCR breadth used two-sided Wilcoxon rank-sum tests. TCRdb re-hosts the immuneACCESS table, in-frame sequences only. Its copies lack some clones; in the studies checked, an unresolved V gene accounts for under half of them, and the cause for the rest is not known. V and J calls and clone size are copied from that table; D and trimming were computed from the DNA. The sample table holds more than 400,000 clones, of which 80% to 95% were seen once. Around 4.2% of the sample goes to the ten largest clones.

The sample consisted of peripheral blood, taken in a trial of Ad26.COV2.S vaccine versus placebo. This sequence was found in a person aged 18-60 years who received the Ad26.COV2.S COVID-19 vaccine or a placebo. The sequence is built from TRBV7-6 and TRBJ2-1; perhaps TRBD2 is the D gene, with 6 bases matching. The CDR3: CASSLLASASNEQFF. Read as DNA, the sequence is TGTGCCAGCAGCTTACTGGCTAGCGCTTCGAATGAGCAGTTCTTC.